This TCR beta chain originates from a study of blood T cells in healthy people across ages. Study outcomes and limitations: Observed TCR beta diversity showed a strong correlation with the percentage of naive T cells as measured by flow cytometry.

Regarding this clonotype: As yet, its antigen is unknown.

Each sample gave at least 7 million isolated PBMCs. Trimming left V 11 bases short and J 0 bases short, with 17 bases between. This CDR3 spans 15 amino acids. CDR1 is SGHTA and CDR2 is FQGNSA in the germline V gene. Sample-barcoded 5' priming and a J-beta primer mix drove a second PCR of about 7 to 12 cycles. MiXCR, run by TCRdb on the 5' RACE reads, gives a single entry per CDR3 protein. Among over 1.5 million distinct CDR3 sequences listed, around 50% were seen once. The source of this sequence is a woman aged 40-49 years in good health. This chain uses TRBV7-2 with TRBJ2-1, with D perhaps TRBD2 (5 bases). Sequenced sample: blood. The CDR3 nucleotides read TGTGCCTGCAAACCCGGAGGAAGCTCCTACAATGAGCAGTTCTTC. It translates to CACKPGGSSYNEQFF.